The subject of this entry is one T cell receptor (beta chain). Data came from immunoSEQ multiplex PCR; TCRdb stores just in-frame clones and leaves some out. The sample holds about 76,000 clones, 89% seen once. This sample is drawn from a study of control samples from healthy donors and cancer patients. In germline, CDR1 is LNHDA, CDR2 SQIVND (reference sequence). V lost 10 bases and J lost 4; bases outside the gene matches: 10. The CDR3 is 14 amino acids. The chain employs TRBV19 and TRBJ1-3; 7 positions agree with TRBD1. The TCR originated in a woman aged 50 to 65 with colorectal cancer. The specimen was PBMCs. The CDR3 DNA follows: TGTGCCACCAAGACACCGGGACAGGGAAACACCATATATTTT. Translation gives CATKTPGQGNTIYF. Looking up the rest from reference TRBV19 and TRBJ1-3 gives the full variable domain: DGGITQSPKYLFRKEGQNVTLSCEQNLNHDAMYWYRQDPGQGLRLIYYSQIVNDFQKGDIAEGYSVSREKKESFPLTVTSAQKNPTAFYLCATKTPGQGNTIYFGEGSWLTVV.